This T cell receptor beta chain was sequenced during a study of blood T cell repertoires in COVID-19. Whole-study context: Sample material is recorded as cDNA or gDNA derived from T cells, B-cell-depleted T cells, or PBMCs.

The table came from immunoSEQ multiplex PCR; TCRdb's copy has only in-frame clones and leaves some out. This sample yields a few hundred thousand clones, of which around 92% are seen a single time; roughly 6.7% belongs to the top ten. The CDR3 sequence is 16 residues long. The germline gives CDR1 KGHSH, CDR2 LQKENI. The ends were cut back, 2 bases at V and 1 base at J, with 12 bases in the middle. This TCR derives from a man between 18 and 35 years old who had recovered from COVID-19. The source material was peripheral blood. The chain joins TRBV18 to TRBJ1-5; tentatively, D is TRBD1 (5 bases). CDR3 sequence: CASSPGGLQSNQPQHF. The CDR3 coding sequence is TGTGCCAGCTCACCAGGGGGGTTACAAAGCAATCAGCCCCAGCATTTT. Full variable domain (rest looked up from reference TRBV18 and TRBJ1-5): NAGVMQNPRHLVRRRGQEARLRCSPMKGHSHVYWYRQLPEEGLKFMVYLQKENIIDESGMPKERFSAEFPKEGPSILRIQQVVRGDSAAYFCASSPGGLQSNQPQHFGDGTRLSIL.